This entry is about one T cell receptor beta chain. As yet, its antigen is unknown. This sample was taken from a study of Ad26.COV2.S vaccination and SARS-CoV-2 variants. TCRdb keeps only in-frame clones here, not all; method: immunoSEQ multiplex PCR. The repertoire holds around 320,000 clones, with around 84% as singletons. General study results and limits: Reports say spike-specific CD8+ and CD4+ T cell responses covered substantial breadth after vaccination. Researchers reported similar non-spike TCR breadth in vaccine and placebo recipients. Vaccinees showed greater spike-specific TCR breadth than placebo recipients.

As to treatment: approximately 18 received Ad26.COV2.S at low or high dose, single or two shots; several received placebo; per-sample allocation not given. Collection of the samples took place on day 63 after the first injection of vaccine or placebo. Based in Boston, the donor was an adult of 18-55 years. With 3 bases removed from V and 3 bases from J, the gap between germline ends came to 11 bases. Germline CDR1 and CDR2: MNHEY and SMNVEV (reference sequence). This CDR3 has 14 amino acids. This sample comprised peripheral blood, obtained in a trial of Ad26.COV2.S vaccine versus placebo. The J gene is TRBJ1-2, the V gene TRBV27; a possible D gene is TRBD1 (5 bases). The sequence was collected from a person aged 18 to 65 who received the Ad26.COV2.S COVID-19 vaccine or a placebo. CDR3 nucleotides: TGTGCCAGCAGTTTGCAGGGACCCCACTATGGCTACACCTTC. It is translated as CASSLQGPHYGYTF.